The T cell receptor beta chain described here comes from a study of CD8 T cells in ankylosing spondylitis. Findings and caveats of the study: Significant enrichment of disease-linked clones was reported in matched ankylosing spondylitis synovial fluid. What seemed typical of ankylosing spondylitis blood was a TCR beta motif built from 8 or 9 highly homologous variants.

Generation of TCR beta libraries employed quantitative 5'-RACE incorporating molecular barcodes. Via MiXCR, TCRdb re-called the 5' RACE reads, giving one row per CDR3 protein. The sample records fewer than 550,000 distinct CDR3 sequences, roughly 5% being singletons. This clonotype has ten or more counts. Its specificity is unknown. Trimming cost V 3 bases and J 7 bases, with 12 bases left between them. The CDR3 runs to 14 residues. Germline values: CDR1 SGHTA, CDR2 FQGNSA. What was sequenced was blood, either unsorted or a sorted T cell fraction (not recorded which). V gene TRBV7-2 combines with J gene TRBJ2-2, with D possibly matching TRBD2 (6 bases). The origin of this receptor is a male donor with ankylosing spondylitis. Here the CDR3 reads CASSFGGNFGELFF. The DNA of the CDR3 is TGTGCCAGCAGCTTTGGAGGGAATTTCGGGGAGCTGTTTTTT.